What follows is one T cell receptor (beta chain) and its context. Its antigen is as yet unknown. Germline is not matched at one junction end, which may reflect a read error. The data belong to a study of tumor-infiltrating lymphocytes in primary liver carcinoma. Study observations and caveats: Overlap between tumor regions exceeded overlap of tumor with adjacent tissue or blood.

This CDR3 comprises 14 residues. Germline loops: CDR1 SEHNR, CDR2 FQNEAQ (reference sequence). TCR beta cDNA came from roughly 0.45 ug total RNA, primed with a constant-region primer. Employing slightly modified ARM-PCR, three nested multiplex PCR rounds were run, and these gave rise to the TCR beta libraries. Each of the first two PCR rounds ran approximately 10 cycles with TRBV1-TRBV30 forward and C-beta reverse primers. TCRdb called the multiplex PCR reads again in MiXCR, with one record for every CDR3 protein. The table lists some 43,000 distinct CDR3 sequences, just over 70% of them singletons. Each 20-30 mg portion of unsorted bulk tissue served as the source for co-extraction of RNA and DNA.

The sequence derives from a man between 40 and 49 years old with primary liver carcinoma and hepatitis B virus infection. The chain has TRBV7-9 and TRBJ2-3, with D hard to call. The source material was liver tumor tissue from sampling region 5. Subset indicated: tumor region T5, tumor centre. The chain's CDR3 is CASRSTSGLYTPYF. The CDR3 DNA reads TGTGCCAGCAGGTCTACCTCCGGGTTATATACGCCGTATTTT.